This TCR beta chain was retrieved from a study of T-cell memory formation after mild COVID-19. From the 5' RACE reads, TCRdb called clonotypes with MiXCR, one entry per CDR3 protein. Here the sample spans over 350,000 distinct CDR3 sequences, roughly 15% being singletons. This clonotype was seen many times. The CDR3 is 16 residues long. Germline CDR1 LGHNA, CDR2 YNFKEQ. Deletions cut 0 bases from V and 4 bases from J, with 14 bases between. The origin of this receptor is a man in his late teens or twenties who had mild COVID-19 (a few samples of this study predate the infection). Cell type and time point are not known. Sample: PBMCs or a T cell subset sorted from them (not recorded which). The chain employs TRBV4-2 and TRBJ2-3; D might be TRBD2 (7 bases). CDR3 loop: CASSQDLGGAPDTQYF. The CDR3 bases are TGTGCCAGCAGCCAAGATTTAGGGGGGGCCCCAGATACGCAGTATTTT.